One sample yielded the 16 T cell receptor beta chains listed below, sequenced in a study of cytomegalovirus exposure and HLA in healthy donors. Primers: 60 Vbeta forward and 13 Jbeta reverse. TCRdb's table, derived via immunoSEQ multiplex PCR, lists solely in-frame clones and lacks some. The sample yields about 150,000 clones, roughly 66% seen once. The specimen sequenced was PBMCs. These TCRs come from a woman between 18 and 30 years old in good health and CMV-seronegative.

The chain recombines TRBV7-6 with TRBJ2-1; D call uncertain. The CDR3 loop spans 14 amino acids. CDR1 SGHVS and CDR2 FNYEAQ come from the germline V gene. V gave up 5 bases and J gave up 6 bases, with 14 bases separating them. The CDR3 protein is CASSQEAGPNEQFF. In DNA, the CDR3 is TGTGCCAGCAGCCAAGAAGCTGGGCCCAATGAGCAGTTCTTC.

J is TRBJ2-3 and V is TRBV19, with 12 bases aligning to TRBD2. From germline, CDR1 is LNHDA and CDR2 SQIVND (reference sequence). This CDR3 has 17 residues. Trimming at V came to 5 bases and at J to 3 bases, leaving 9 bases not matched to a gene. The CDR3 protein is CASSFTRLAGETDTQYF. The CDR3 DNA is TGTGCCAGTAGTTTCACCAGACTAGCGGGAGAAACAGATACGCAGTATTTT.

This chain joins TRBV5-1 and TRBJ2-1; a weak D match, TRBD1 (6 bases). This CDR3 is built from 14 residues. Germline V gene sequence: CDR1 SGHRS, CDR2 YFSETQ. V lost 4 bases to trimming and J lost 3 bases, with 11 bases between them. DNA of the CDR3: TGCGCCAGCAGCCCTCCGGGACACTACAATGAGCAGTTCTTC. This translates into CASSPPGHYNEQFF.

The CDR3 is CATRQGGLNNEQFF. The CDR3 coding sequence is TGTGCCACCAGACAGGGAGGGTTAAACAATGAGCAGTTCTTC. The V call is TRBV15, the J call TRBJ2-1, with D possibly TRBD2 on 7 matching bases. V shed 6 bases and J shed 5 bases, with 14 bases lying between them. This CDR3 comprises 14 residues. The germline gives CDR1 LNHNV, CDR2 YYDKDF (reference sequence).

The chain carries TRBV4-1 and TRBJ2-7; the match to TRBD1 covers 7 bases. The CDR3 loop spans 16 amino acids. V lost 1 base and J lost 1; bases outside the gene matches: 7. Germline CDR1 is MGHRA and CDR2 is YSYEKL. Here the CDR3 DNA reads TGCGCCAGCAGCCAAGCTCTCGGGACAGCTTCCTACGAGCAGTACTTC. This sequence encodes CASSQALGTASYEQYF.

This clone was seen a single time. The J gene is TRBJ1-5, the V gene TRBV25-1; no reliable D call. CDR1 is MGHDK, CDR2 SYGVNS, per germline. CDR3 length equals 14 residues. The V end was cut by 6 bases, the J end by 7 bases, with 16 bases between. Here the CDR3 reads CASSSRRNGQPQHF. In nucleotides, the CDR3 is TGTGCCAGCAGCAGCAGGAGGAACGGGCAGCCCCAGCATTTT. The full variable domain, its missing parts supplied by reference TRBV25-1 and TRBJ1-5, is EADIYQTPRYLVIGTGKKITLECSQTMGHDKMYWYQQDPGMELHLIHYSYGVNSTEKGDLSSESTVSRIRTEHFPLTLESARPSHTSQYLCASSSRRNGQPQHFGDGTRLSIL.

This clone appeared once. Other DNA sequences in this sample translate to the same CDR3. J is TRBJ2-1 and V is TRBV5-1; 12 bases are a match to TRBD2. J was trimmed by 5 bases and V by 4 bases; bases with no gene match: 13. CDR1 is SGHRS, CDR2 YFSETQ, per germline. The CDR3 spans 18 residues. DNA for the CDR3: TGCGCCAGCAGCGATCCCCTGCTAGCGGGGGGGCCCCACAATGAGCAGTTCTTC. Translated, it gives CASSDPLLAGGPHNEQFF.

V usage is TRBV19 and J usage is TRBJ1-2; D is unclear. Trimming stripped 3 bases from V and 2 bases from J, with 7 bases between. CDR3 length equals 13 residues. Per germline, CDR1 LNHDA and CDR2 SQIVND (reference sequence). The CDR3 protein is CASSIRPNYGYTF. The DNA for the CDR3 is TGTGCCAGTAGTATCCGTCCCAACTATGGCTACACCTTC.

In this sample, this clone turned up once. The V and J genes are TRBV29-1 and TRBJ2-3, with TRBD1 as a possible D gene (6 bases). The CDR3 sequence is 10 residues long. CDR1 SQVTM and CDR2 ANQGSEA come from the germline V gene. V was shortened by 6 bases and J by 6 bases, with 7 bases between the two germline ends. In DNA, the CDR3 is TGCAGCGTCAGGGGTGATACGCAGTATTTT. This codes for CSVRGDTQYF.

This chain's CDR3 is CAWRAGLAVQETQYF. CDR3 bases: TGTGCCTGGAGAGCAGGACTAGCGGTACAAGAGACCCAGTACTTC. V and J are TRBV30 and TRBJ2-5; TRBD2 matches 10 bases. The germline V gene encodes CDR1 GTSNPN and CDR2 SVGIG (reference sequence). V lost 3 bases to trimming and J lost 2 bases; unmatched junction nucleotides: 6. There are 15 residues in the CDR3.

This clone was seen once. The chain employs TRBV5-1 and TRBJ2-5; the D is unclear. CDR3 length: 13 amino acids. Germline CDR1 SGHRS, CDR2 YFSETQ. Trimming stripped 0 bases from V and 5 bases from J, with 8 bases between. CDR3 nucleotides: TGCGCCAGCAGCTTGGGGCCCGGGGAGACCCAGTACTTC. It is translated as CASSLGPGETQYF. The whole variable domain, filled in from reference TRBV5-1 and TRBJ2-5, reads KAGVTQTPRYLIKTRGQQVTLSCSPISGHRSVSWYQQTPGQGLQFLFEYFSETQRNKGNFPGRFSGRQFSNSRSEMNVSTLELGDSALYLCASSLGPGETQYFGPGTRLLVL.

The V call is TRBV28, the J call TRBJ2-3; the match to TRBD2 covers 10 bases. The length of the CDR3 is 15 residues. Trimming took 2 bases from V and 1 from J; bases not matched to a gene: 0. Germline loops: CDR1 MDHEN, CDR2 SYDVKM. Here the CDR3 DNA reads TGTGCCAGCAGTTTAACTAGCGGGGGCACAGATACGCAGTATTTT. Its protein product is CASSLTSGGTDTQYF.

This chain's CDR3 is CASSQGQGLSYEQYF. CDR3 nucleotide sequence: TGTGCCAGCAGCCAAGGACAGGGTCTCTCCTACGAGCAGTACTTC. The V gene is TRBV7-9, the J gene TRBJ2-7; TRBD1 matches 8 bases. V lost 5 bases to trimming and J lost 0 bases; unmatched junction nucleotides: 6. This CDR3 contains 15 residues. Per germline, CDR1 SEHNR and CDR2 FQNEAQ (reference sequence).

This clone has only one observation. This chain uses TRBV5-4 with TRBJ2-2; D is undetermined. Trimming shortened V by 4 bases and J by 4 bases, and 11 bases separated the two germline ends. The CDR3 consists of 14 residues. CDR1 is SGHNT, CDR2 YYREEE, per germline (reference sequence). CDR3 in amino acids: CASSNAGLTGELFF. In nucleotides, the CDR3 is TGTGCCAGCAGCAATGCTGGGCTCACCGGGGAGCTGTTTTTT.

A few counts support this clone. V usage is TRBV5-6 and J usage is TRBJ2-1, with 9 bases aligning to TRBD1. The ends lost 0 bases at V and 6 bases at J; junction bases unmatched: 4. From germline, CDR1 is SGHDT and CDR2 YYEEEE. The length of the CDR3 is 15 residues. The CDR3 sequence is CASSLGDRAGNEQFF. CDR3 DNA sequence: TGTGCCAGCAGCTTGGGGGACAGGGCAGGCAATGAGCAGTTCTTC.

The J gene is TRBJ1-5, the V gene TRBV15; tentatively, D is TRBD1 (5 bases). There are 14 residues in the CDR3. Trimming left V 5 bases short and J 5 bases short, with 13 bases between. From germline, CDR1 is LNHNV and CDR2 YYDKDF (reference sequence). CDR3: CATSLVRVDQPQHF. The CDR3 region has the DNA TGTGCCACCAGCTTGGTCAGGGTAGATCAGCCCCAGCATTTT.